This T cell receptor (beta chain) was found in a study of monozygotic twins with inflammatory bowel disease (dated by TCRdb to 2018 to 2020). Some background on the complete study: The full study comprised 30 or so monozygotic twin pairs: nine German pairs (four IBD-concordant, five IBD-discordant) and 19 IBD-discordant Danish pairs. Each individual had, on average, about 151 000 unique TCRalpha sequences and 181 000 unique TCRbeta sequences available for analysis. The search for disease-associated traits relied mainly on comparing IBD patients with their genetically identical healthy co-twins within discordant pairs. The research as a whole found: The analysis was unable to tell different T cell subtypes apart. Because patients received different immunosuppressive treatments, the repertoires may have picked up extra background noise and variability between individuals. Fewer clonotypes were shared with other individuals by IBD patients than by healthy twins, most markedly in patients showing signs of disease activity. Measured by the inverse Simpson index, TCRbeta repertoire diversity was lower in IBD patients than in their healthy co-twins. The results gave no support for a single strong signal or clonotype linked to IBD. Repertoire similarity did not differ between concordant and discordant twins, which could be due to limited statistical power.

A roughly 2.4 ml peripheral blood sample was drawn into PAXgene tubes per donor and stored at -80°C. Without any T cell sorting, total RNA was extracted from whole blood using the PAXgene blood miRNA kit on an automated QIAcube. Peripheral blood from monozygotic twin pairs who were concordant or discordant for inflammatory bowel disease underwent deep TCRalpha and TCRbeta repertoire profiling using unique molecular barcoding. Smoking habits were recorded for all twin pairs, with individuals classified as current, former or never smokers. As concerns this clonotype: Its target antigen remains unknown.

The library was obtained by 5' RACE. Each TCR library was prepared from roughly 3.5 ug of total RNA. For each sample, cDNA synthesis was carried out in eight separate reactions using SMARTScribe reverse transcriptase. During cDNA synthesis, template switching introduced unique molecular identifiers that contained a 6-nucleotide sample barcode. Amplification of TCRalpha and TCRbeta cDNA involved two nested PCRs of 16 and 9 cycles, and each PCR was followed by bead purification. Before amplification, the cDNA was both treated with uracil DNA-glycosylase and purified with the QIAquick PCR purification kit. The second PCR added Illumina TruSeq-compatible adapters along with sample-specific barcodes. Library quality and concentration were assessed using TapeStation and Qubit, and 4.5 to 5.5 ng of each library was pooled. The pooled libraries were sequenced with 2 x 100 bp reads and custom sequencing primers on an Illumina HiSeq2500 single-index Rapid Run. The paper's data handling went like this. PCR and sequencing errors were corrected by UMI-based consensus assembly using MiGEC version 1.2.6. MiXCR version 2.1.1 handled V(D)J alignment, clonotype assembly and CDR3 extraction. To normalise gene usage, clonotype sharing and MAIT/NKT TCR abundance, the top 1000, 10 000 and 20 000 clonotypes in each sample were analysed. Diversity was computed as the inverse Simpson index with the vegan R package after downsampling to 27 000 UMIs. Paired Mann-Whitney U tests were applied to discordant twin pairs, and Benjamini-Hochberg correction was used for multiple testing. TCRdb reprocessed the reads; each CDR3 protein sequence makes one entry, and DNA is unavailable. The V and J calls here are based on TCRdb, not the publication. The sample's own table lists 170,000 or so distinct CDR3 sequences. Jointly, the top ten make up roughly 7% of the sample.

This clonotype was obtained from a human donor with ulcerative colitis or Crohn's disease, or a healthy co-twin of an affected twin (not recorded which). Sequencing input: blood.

The CDR3 reads CASSTRGNNEQFF. Recombination linked TRBV9 to TRBJ2-1; the D call from TCRdb, TRBD1, cannot be confirmed without DNA. Looking up the germline V gene yields CDR1 SGDLS and CDR2 YYNGEE. Its CDR3 holds 13 amino acids, cysteine through phenylalanine. No DNA is recorded.